The present TCR beta chain was sequenced within a study of CD8+ T cells in alopecia areata (dated by TCRdb to the late 2010s). In terms of the full investigation: Female C3H/HeJ recipients, roughly 7-11 weeks old, were grafted with skin from C3H/HeJ donors with spontaneous alopecia (roughly 6-13 months old). The study used high-throughput TCRbeta sequencing to examine T cell clonal expansion in alopecia areata, in both the C3H/HeJ mouse model and human patients. On the human side, TCRbeta sequencing was run on scalp tissue and on sorted CD4+ and CD8+ peripheral blood T cells from healthy controls and from alopecia areata patients with either patchy or totalis/universalis disease. Clonality in the scalp was compared among normal scalp (n=4), patchy alopecia areata scalp (n=8), and alopecia totalis/universalis scalp (n=8). RNA was extracted with the PAXgene miRNA kit for fixed scalp, the miRNeasy kit for PBMCs, and the RNeasy kit for mouse skin. immunoSEQ multiplex PCR using 35 Vbeta forward primers and 13 Jbeta reverse primers was used to amplify TCRbeta CDR3 regions. Here is what the overall study found, with its caveats: Shared TCR sequences between patients were less evident than in mice, which may be partly attributable to HLA diversity in the patient population. Compared with normal scalp, lesional scalp had higher clonality and more expanded CD8+ clones, particularly in alopecia totalis/universalis, a pattern that suggests antigenic drive. Resident alphabeta T cells in normal human skin are also sequenced, complicating scalp TCR repertoire analysis, unlike mouse skin dominated by gammadelta T cells.

Regarding this clone: Its target antigen remains unknown. This is a murine receptor, so its gene nomenclature and germline sequences are mouse based. The CDR3 end falls 4 residues outside the read, so it is completed with the germline J gene.

The CDR3 holds 13 amino acids from the cysteine to the phenylalanine. Shown are 27 bases from within the CDR3, in frame from base 1. For CDR1 and CDR2, the germline V gene lists NSHNY and SYGAGN. V loses 5 bases of germline sequence and J loses 1 base, and the interval between the two ends is 9 bases. Library method: the immunoSEQ multiplex PCR assay. For TCR sequencing, RNA was extracted from every sample and reverse transcribed into cDNA to serve as template. SuperScript III was used for first-strand cDNA synthesis, primed with a 2:1 mix of oligo-dT and random hexamers. A synthetic immune receptor repertoire was used to gauge amplification bias, and whatever bias remained was removed computationally. Sequencing of the libraries was done on Illumina HiSeq using 60 bp reads that spanned the CDR3 and were read from J toward V. As for how the authors treated the data: Raw reads were preprocessed for error removal, and CDR3 was defined according to IMGT conventions as running from the conserved cysteine to phenylalanine. To get clonality, Shannon entropy was normalized by log2 of the number of productive unique TCRs and the result was subtracted from 1. CD4 or CD8 identity of scalp clones was inferred by cross-referencing scalp TCRbeta sequences with sorted blood CD4 and CD8 repertoires. Entries here come from immuneACCESS through TCRdb and include only in-frame sequences with V and J called. Some clones fail to appear in such tables; in the studies checked, an unresolved V gene covers under half of the shortfall, and the cause of the remainder is unknown. The V and J calls and clone size are taken from that table; D and trimming were inferred from the DNA. This sample contains under 350,000 clones, none of which is a singleton. The ten largest clonotypes hold 0.9% to 1.5% of the sample.

Pooled mouse cutaneous lymph node cells were stained for CD4, CD8alpha, NKG2D, NKG2ACE and other markers, then sorted on a BD Influx. The clonotype was recovered from a C3H/HeJ mouse with alopecia areata. The MHC haplotype carried by mice of this strain is H2-k. The source material was CD4+ T cells sorted from a lymph node. This chain joins TRBV13-1 to TRBJ1-1; D gene: possibly TRBD1, on 5 matching bases. The CDR3 reads as follows: CASRDTGNTEVFF. The CDR3 bases that were read are TGTGCCAGCAGGGATACAGGAAACACA.